Only a few counts were recorded for the clone carrying this TCR beta chain. Its antigen remains unknown. Losses at the gene ends were 0 bases for V and 5 bases for J; bases not matched to a gene: 3. Germline lookup yields CDR1 LNHNV and CDR2 YYDKDF (reference sequence). The CDR3 contains 15 residues. This entry comes from a study of T cell repertoires in cytomegalovirus infection. Study-wide background: It can be stated that public TCR beta signatures indicated CMV infection as well as a matching HLA type. Study-level points and caveats: HLA-C-restricted, CMV-specific TCR beta clonotypes were dominant ex vivo. Of the TCR beta families, the public ones yielded a cumulative frequency that identified carriers of CMV plus the relevant HLA.

TCRdb processed the reads anew with MiXCR; each CDR3 protein has one entry. This table has fewer than 350,000 distinct CDR3 sequences, 8% to 10% appearing once. This TCR was sampled from a human donor in good health (CMV status not recorded). Some clones in this sample may be carry-over from other donors' samples. The chain joins TRBV15 to TRBJ1-4; 7 bases align to TRBD1. The sample consisted of PBMCs. The CDR3 DNA follows: TGTGCCACCAGCAGAGAGGACAGGCGAAATGAAAAACTGTTTTTT. Translating it yields CATSREDRRNEKLFF.